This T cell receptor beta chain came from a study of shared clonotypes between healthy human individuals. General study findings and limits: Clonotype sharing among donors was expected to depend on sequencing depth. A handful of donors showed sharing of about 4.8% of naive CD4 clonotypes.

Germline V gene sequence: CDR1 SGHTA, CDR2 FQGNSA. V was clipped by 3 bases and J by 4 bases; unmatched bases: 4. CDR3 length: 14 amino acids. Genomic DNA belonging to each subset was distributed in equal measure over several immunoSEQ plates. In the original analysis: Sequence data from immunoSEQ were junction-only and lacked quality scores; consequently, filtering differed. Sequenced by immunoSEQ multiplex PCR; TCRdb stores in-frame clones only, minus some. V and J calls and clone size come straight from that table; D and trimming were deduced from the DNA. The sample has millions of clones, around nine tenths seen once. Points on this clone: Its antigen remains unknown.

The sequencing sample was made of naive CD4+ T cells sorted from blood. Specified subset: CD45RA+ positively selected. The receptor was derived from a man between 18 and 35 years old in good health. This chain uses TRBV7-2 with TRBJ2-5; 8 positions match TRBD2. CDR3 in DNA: TGTGCCAGCAGCTTGAGCGGGAGTACAGAGACCCAGTACTTC. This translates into CASSLSGSTETQYF.